Sequencing of this TCR beta chain was carried out in a study of OX40 agonist ivuxolimab in advanced cancers. Study context: Participants could have had prior anti-PD-1, anti-PD-L1 or anti-CTLA-4 therapy, and approximately 37% had some. Patients achieving partial responses numbered three: one hepatocellular carcinoma case and two cutaneous melanoma cases. Study findings and constraints: Averaged across samples, CD8+ T cells carried more expanded clones than CD4+ did.

Germline CDR1 and CDR2: SGHDT and YYEEEE. This CDR3 is built from 12 residues. The V end lost 4 bases, the J end lost 2 bases, and 7 bases lay between the germline ends. Baseline was the first blood sampling point, followed by cycle 4 day 1 and cycle 7 day 1. In the case of this clone: Its antigen is not known.

The assay was immunoSEQ multiplex PCR, and TCRdb's table has in-frame clones only and misses some. Among fewer than 85,000 clones listed, approximately 86% were seen once. The rearrangement uses TRBV5-6 and TRBJ2-7; no reliable D call. The source was CD4+ or CD8+ T cells sorted from blood, collected in a trial of the OX40 agonist ivuxolimab. The sequence came from an adult with an advanced solid tumor such as melanoma, head and neck, liver or kidney cancer. The CDR3 here is CASSMGTYEQYF. CDR3 in DNA: TGTGCCAGCAGCATGGGGACCTACGAGCAGTACTTC. Based on the CDR3 plus reference TRBV5-6 and TRBJ2-7, the full variable domain is DAGVTQSPTHLIKTRGQQVTLRCSPKSGHDTVSWYQQALGQGPQFIFQYYEEEERQRGNFPDRFSGHQFPNYSSELNVNALLLGDSALYLCASSMGTYEQYFGPGTRLTVT.